This T cell receptor beta chain was found in a study of blood T cell repertoires in COVID-19. Study background: From the United States, Italy and Spain came samples of acute and convalescent COVID-19. PBMCs, B-cell-depleted T cells, or T cells were the source of the cDNA or gDNA that made up the material.

Source study methods: Amplification with reference gene primers provided the estimates of nucleated cell counts. Repertoires were generated with immunoSEQ multiplex PCR, while TCRdb's copy carries only in-frame clones and drops some. The V and J calls and clone size were taken over from that table, and D and trimming were inferred from the DNA. The repertoire includes 99,000 or so clones, roughly 81% of them detected once, and around 10% sits in the top ten. As concerns this clone: Mismatch with germline at one junction end may stem from a read error.

The germline V gene encodes CDR1 MDHEN and CDR2 SYDVKM. The CDR3 is made up of 14 amino acids. The specimen was peripheral blood. This chain joins TRBV28 and TRBJ2-7; D not certain. This sequence originates from a woman aged 70-85 years with acute or convalescent COVID-19. The CDR3 coding sequence is TGTGCCAGCAGTTTATCTCTGGAAACCTACGAGCGGTACTTC. Translating it yields CASSLSLETYERYF.